A selection of T cell receptor beta chains follows, all from one sample in a study of T cell changes during pregnancy in multiple sclerosis. Clones were read by immunoSEQ multiplex PCR, and TCRdb kept only the in-frame ones, dropping some. This table has 70,000 to 95,000 clones, about 89% appearing once. Sequenced here: peripheral blood, sampled before pregnancy. The origin of the receptors is a female donor with multiple sclerosis, enrolled in a pregnancy study. Each CDR3 is given with its conserved first and last residue. A D gene is named only where the DNA matches it firmly. Not every row has a clone size; where given, it reads once, few, many or a size class.

abundance,j_gene,v_gene,d_gene,CDR3aa,CDR3nt
.,TRBJ2-3,TRBV5-1,.,CASSSRLVPQGTDTQYF,TGCGCCAGCAGCTCACGATTGGTGCCTCAGGGGACAGATACGCAGTATTTT
.,TRBJ2-7,TRBV5-1,TRBD2,CASSLDSGGTYEQYF,TGCGCCAGCAGCTTGGATAGCGGGGGGACCTACGAGCAGTACTTC
.,TRBJ1-1,TRBV18,TRBD1,CASSPRPWDSEGPEAFF,TGTGCCAGCTCACCACGACCCTGGGACAGCGAGGGGCCCGAAGCTTTCTTT
.,TRBJ2-1,TRBV18,TRBD1,CASSPTGQGSYNEQFF,TGTGCCAGCTCACCTACTGGACAGGGCTCCTACAATGAGCAGTTCTTC
.,TRBJ1-1,TRBV27,TRBD1,CASSLQGGTEAFF,TGTGCCAGCAGTTTACAGGGGGGAACTGAAGCTTTCTTT
.,TRBJ2-3,TRBV5-1,.,CASSGDSVTDTQYF,TGCGCCAGCTCCGGGGATTCAGTCACAGATACGCAGTATTTT
once,TRBJ1-1,TRBV2,.,CASIPYFATEAFF,TGTGCCAGCATCCCTTACTTTGCTACTGAAGCTTTCTTT
.,TRBJ1-1,TRBV7-2,TRBD1,CASSFWGGRQGRTEAFF,TGTGCCAGCAGCTTCTGGGGTGGGAGACAGGGGAGGACTGAAGCTTTCTTT
once,TRBJ2-7,TRBV11-2,.,CASSLVSLAYEQYF,TGTGCCAGCAGCTTAGTTTCCCTTGCCTACGAGCAGTACTTC
.,TRBJ2-7,TRBV5-8,.,CASSYRGGGRVF,TGTGCCAGCAGCTATCGGGGAGGCGGCCGTGTCTTC
.,TRBJ2-1,TRBV19,TRBD2,CASSTGTIGNEQFF,TGTGCCAGTAGTACCGGGACTATCGGCAATGAGCAGTTCTTC
.,TRBJ1-2,TRBV6-6,.,CASSLGDSLSYGYTF,TGTGCCAGCAGTCTGGGCGACAGCCTCTCCTATGGCTACACCTTC
.,TRBJ2-4,TRBV19,TRBD1,CASSSQGVAKNIQYF,TGTGCCAGTAGTTCACAGGGGGTGGCCAAAAACATTCAGTACTTC
.,TRBJ2-2,TRBV4-3,.,CASSQAVLDTGELFF,TGCGCCAGCAGCCAAGCGGTACTGGACACCGGGGAGCTGTTTTTT
.,TRBJ2-3,TRBV7-3,.,CASSSGADTQYF,TGTGCCAGCAGTTCGGGGGCAGATACGCAGTATTTT
.,TRBJ1-2,TRBV2,TRBD1,CASRGTGLYGYTF,TGTGCCAGCAGGGGGACAGGACTCTATGGCTACACCTTC
.,TRBJ1-1,TRBV5-6,.,CASSGPETMNTEAFF,TGTGCCAGCAGCGGGCCCGAGACAATGAACACTGAAGCTTTCTTT
few,TRBJ1-1,TRBV5-4,.,CASSSATGEDTEAFF,TGTGCCAGCAGCTCTGCGACGGGAGAAGACACTGAAGCTTTCTTT
few,TRBJ1-2,TRBV7-9,.,CASSFTGGYGYTF,TGTGCCAGCAGCTTTACTGGGGGGTATGGCTACACCTTC
.,TRBJ2-5,TRBV27,TRBD2,CASSPRLAGDQYQETQYF,TGTGCCAGCAGTCCGAGACTAGCGGGGGACCAGTACCAAGAGACCCAGTACTTC
few,TRBJ1-2,TRBV5-4,.,CASSLVGGQGGYTF,TGTGCCAGCAGCTTGGTCGGGGGGCAGGGTGGCTACACCTTC
.,TRBJ1-2,TRBV27,.,CASRARYGYTF,TGTGCCAGCAGGGCGAGGTATGGCTACACCTTC
once,TRBJ1-5,TRBV4-2,TRBD1,CASSQEGGQGAPGNQPQHF,TGTGCCAGCAGCCAAGAAGGTGGACAGGGGGCTCCAGGCAATCAGCCCCAGCATTTT
.,TRBJ1-2,TRBV5-1,TRBD1,CASSLDRDSGYTF,TGCGCCAGCAGCTTAGACAGGGACTCTGGCTACACCTTC
.,TRBJ2-1,TRBV5-6,TRBD2,CASSPLAGGYNEQFF,TGTGCCAGCAGCCCCCTAGCGGGGGGATACAATGAGCAGTTCTTC
.,TRBJ1-1,TRBV7-9,.,CASSLGVRGTEAFF,TGTGCCAGCAGCTTAGGGGTCCGGGGAACTGAAGCTTTCTTT
.,TRBJ2-5,TRBV29-1,.,CSVEDGGETQYF,TGCAGCGTTGAAGATGGAGGAGAGACCCAGTACTTC
few,TRBJ1-2,TRBV2,.,CASSERGYSGYTF,TGTGCCAGCAGTGAACGGGGGTATAGCGGCTACACCTTC
.,TRBJ2-7,TRBV18,.,CASSPGGKTGSYEQYF,TGTGCCAGCTCACCAGGGGGCAAGACAGGTTCCTACGAGCAGTACTTC
.,TRBJ2-1,TRBV7-2,TRBD2,CASSSNSGYNEQFF,TGTGCCAGCAGCTCGAATAGCGGGTACAATGAGCAGTTCTTC
.,TRBJ1-1,TRBV28,.,CASSLVGREAFF,TGTGCCAGCAGTTTAGTCGGTCGGGAAGCTTTCTTT
.,TRBJ2-5,TRBV4-2,.,CASSPQGRRNQETQYF,TGTGCCAGCAGCCCGCAGGGGCGGAGAAACCAAGAGACCCAGTACTTC
.,TRBJ1-5,TRBV2,.,CASTPFISSNQPQHF,TGTGCCAGCACCCCATTTATTAGTAGCAATCAGCCCCAGCATTTT
.,TRBJ1-1,TRBV11-2,.,CASSFGSNTEAFF,TGTGCCAGCAGCTTCGGTAGCAACACTGAAGCTTTCTTT
.,TRBJ2-2,TRBV4-3,TRBD1,CASSRLQGFAGELFF,TGCGCCAGCAGCCGCTTACAGGGGTTTGCCGGGGAGCTGTTTTTT
.,TRBJ2-1,TRBV5-4,TRBD2,CASSPGRGAGGQDEQFF,TGTGCCAGCAGCCCCGGGCGGGGCGCGGGGGGTCAGGATGAGCAGTTCTTC
.,TRBJ2-3,TRBV11-2,.,CASSFWASGTDTQYF,TGTGCCAGCAGCTTTTGGGCTAGCGGCACAGATACGCAGTATTTT
.,TRBJ1-1,TRBV7-2,.,CASSLMRNAEAFF,TGTGCCAGCAGCTTAATGAGGAACGCTGAAGCTTTCTTT
.,TRBJ1-2,TRBV5-1,TRBD1,CASSLSTGADGYTF,TGCGCCAGCAGCTTATCGACAGGGGCGGATGGCTACACCTTC
.,TRBJ1-5,TRBV28,.,CASSPGRGPSQPQHF,TGTGCCAGCAGTCCGGGCAGGGGACCAAGTCAGCCCCAGCATTTT
.,TRBJ1-4,TRBV12-5,.,CASGSTGGTREKLFF,TGTGCTAGTGGTTCGACCGGGGGAACGAGGGAAAAACTGTTTTTT
.,TRBJ2-3,TRBV5-1,TRBD2,CASSLAPSGGAGDTQYF,TGCGCCAGCAGCTTGGCCCCCAGCGGGGGGGCGGGGGATACGCAGTATTTT
.,TRBJ1-2,TRBV5-1,.,CASSFGQNYGYTF,TGCGCCAGCAGCTTCGGACAGAACTATGGCTACACCTTC
.,TRBJ2-1,TRBV30,TRBD2,CAGSGEYNEQFF,TGTGCCGGTAGCGGGGAGTACAATGAGCAGTTCTTC
.,TRBJ1-1,TRBV5-1,TRBD1,CASSLGDRVMNTEAFF,TGCGCCAGCAGCTTGGGAGACAGGGTCATGAACACTGAAGCTTTCTTT
.,TRBJ2-7,TRBV5-5,.,CASSLAVRGYEQYF,TGTGCCAGCAGCTTGGCCGTACGAGGCTACGAGCAGTACTTC
.,TRBJ2-7,TRBV29-1,TRBD1,CSAGTGSYEQYF,TGCAGCGCCGGGACAGGCTCCTACGAGCAGTACTTC
.,TRBJ1-5,TRBV9,.,CASSPWTGPQHF,TGTGCCAGCAGCCCCTGGACGGGACCCCAGCATTTT
.,TRBJ1-4,TRBV7-9,.,CASSPRGGSGEKLFF,TGTGCCAGCAGCCCCCGGGGAGGCTCGGGAGAAAAACTGTTTTTT
.,TRBJ2-1,TRBV13,TRBD2,CASRGVNEQFF,TGTGCCAGCCGGGGGGTCAATGAGCAGTTCTTC